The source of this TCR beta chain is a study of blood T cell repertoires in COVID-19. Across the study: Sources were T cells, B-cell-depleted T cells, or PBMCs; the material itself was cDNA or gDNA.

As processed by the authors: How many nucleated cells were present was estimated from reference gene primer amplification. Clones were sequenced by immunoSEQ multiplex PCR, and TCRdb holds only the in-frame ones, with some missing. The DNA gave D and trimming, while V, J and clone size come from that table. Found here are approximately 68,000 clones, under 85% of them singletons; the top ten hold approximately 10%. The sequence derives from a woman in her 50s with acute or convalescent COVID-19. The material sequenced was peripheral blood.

The DNA for the CDR3 is TGTGCCAGCAGCGGGACAGGGGGCCGCCAAGAGACCCAGTACTTC. Its protein product is CASSGTGGRQETQYF. The chain combines TRBV9 with TRBJ2-5, with 11 positions matching TRBD1. This CDR3 has 15 amino acids. Losses at the gene ends were 3 bases for V and 1 base for J; bases not matched to a gene: 2. The germline V gene has CDR1 SGDLS and CDR2 YYNGEE.